The 24 T cell receptor beta chains given below trace back to one sample, sequenced in a study of OX40 agonist ivuxolimab in advanced cancers. Only in-frame clones appear in the TCRdb table, and some are missing; sequencing was by immunoSEQ multiplex PCR. The sample holds about 90,000 clones, around 90% seen once. This material consisted of CD4+ or CD8+ T cells sorted from blood, taken in a trial of the OX40 agonist ivuxolimab. The receptors here all came from an adult with an advanced solid tumor such as melanoma, head and neck, liver or kidney cancer.

In regard to this clone: Distinct nucleotide sequences in the sample also encode this CDR3. This rearrangement joins TRBV28 to TRBJ1-2; 10 bases are a match to TRBD1. The CDR3 consists of 15 residues. Germline CDR1 is MDHEN and CDR2 is SYDVKM. J was trimmed by 8 bases and V by 2 bases; bases with no gene match: 8. The CDR3 nucleotides read TGTGCCAGCAGTTTAGTTGTAGGACAGGGGGGGGGCTACACCTTC. The encoded protein is CASSLVVGQGGGYTF.

This clone was recorded a few times. This chain links TRBV18 with TRBJ1-5; the match to TRBD1 covers 7 bases. The CDR3 loop spans 13 amino acids. The J segment lost 4 bases and the V segment lost 8 bases, leaving 5 bases of the junction unmatched. CDR1 is KGHSH and CDR2 is LQKENI in the germline V gene. This CDR3 is CASQQGLNQPQHF. The CDR3 DNA reads TGTGCCAGCCAACAGGGGTTGAATCAGCCCCAGCATTTT.

The chain uses TRBV9 and TRBJ2-3; D gene unclear. Germline-derived CDR1 and CDR2 are SGDLS and YYNGEE. The CDR3 loop spans 14 amino acids. Deletions cut 1 base from V and 4 bases from J, with 10 bases between. The CDR3: CASSVQLASDTQYF. CDR3 coding DNA: TGTGCCAGCAGCGTACAATTGGCTTCAGATACGCAGTATTTT.

V is TRBV7-2 and J is TRBJ2-7; no firm D call. Germline loops: CDR1 SGHTA, CDR2 FQGNSA. The CDR3 consists of 11 residues. Trimming removed 2 bases from V and 6 bases from J, with 5 bases in between. The CDR3 is CASSLYVEQYF. In nucleotides, the CDR3 is TGTGCCAGCAGCTTATACGTCGAGCAGTACTTC.

The V gene is TRBV9, the J gene TRBJ2-2; D remains ambiguous. The CDR3 is 14 amino acids. V was shortened by 0 bases and J by 6 bases, with 9 bases between the two germline ends. The germline V gene has CDR1 SGDLS and CDR2 YYNGEE. In nucleotides, the CDR3 is TGTGCCAGCAGCGTAGAGCCCCAGGCCGGGGAGCTGTTTTTT. Translating gives CASSVEPQAGELFF.

The gene calls are TRBV28 and TRBJ2-7; no reliable D call. The CDR3 is made up of 12 amino acids. Trimming took off 8 bases at V and 11 bases at J, with 19 bases between the two ends. Germline CDR1 is MDHEN and CDR2 is SYDVKM. The CDR3 nucleotides read TGTGCCAGCGGCCGAACAGCAACCCGAAAGTACTTC. It yields the protein CASGRTATRKYF.

Of note for this clone: One end of the junction is discordant with germline, which a read error may explain. This chain uses TRBV6-6 with TRBJ1-2; TRBD1 aligns across 7 bases. The CDR3 loop spans 13 amino acids. Germline CDR1 and CDR2: MNHNY and SVGAGI (reference sequence). CDR3 sequence: CAISETGNYGYTF. The CDR3, as DNA: TGTGCCATCAGTGAGACAGGGAACTATGGCTACACCTTC.

The chain uses TRBV27 and TRBJ2-7, with D perhaps matching TRBD1 (6 bases). Germline V gene sequence: CDR1 MNHEY, CDR2 SMNVEV (reference sequence). V was cut by 3 bases and J by 0 bases, with 12 bases left in between. The CDR3 runs 15 residues. The DNA of the CDR3 is TGTGCCAGCAGTTTCTCGAGGACAGTCTCCTACGAGCAGTACTTC. Translated, it gives CASSFSRTVSYEQYF.

The chain is built from TRBV9 and TRBJ2-7, with 7 bases fitting TRBD1. From germline, CDR1 is SGDLS and CDR2 YYNGEE. V was clipped by 3 bases and J by 6 bases; unmatched bases: 6. The CDR3 contains 13 residues. The CDR3 is CASSGRQGTEQYF. The CDR3 DNA is TGTGCCAGCAGCGGGAGACAGGGAACCGAGCAGTACTTC.

The chain carries TRBV4-3 and TRBJ2-5, with 7 bases that match TRBD2. The CDR3 is 18 residues long. Trimming took 0 bases from V and 5 from J; bases not matched to a gene: 15. CDR1 is LGHNA and CDR2 is YSLEER in the germline V gene. The chain's CDR3 is CASSQEAASGLRRETQYF. The CDR3, as DNA: TGCGCCAGCAGCCAAGAAGCCGCTAGCGGCCTACGTAGGGAGACCCAGTACTTC.

The chain joins TRBV11-2 to TRBJ2-1, with D perhaps given as TRBD1 or TRBD2 (6 bases each). V lost 0 bases to trimming and J lost 4 bases, with 16 bases between them. Germline values: CDR1 SGHAT, CDR2 FQNNGV. CDR3 length equals 17 residues. CDR3 in amino acids: CASSLDLGGLTYNEQFF. Here the CDR3 DNA reads TGTGCCAGCAGCTTAGATCTAGGGGGACTCACATACAATGAGCAGTTCTTC.

The V gene is TRBV11-2, the J gene TRBJ2-7; 13 bases line up with TRBD2. The CDR3 is 16 amino acids. Looked up from germline, CDR1 is SGHAT and CDR2 is FQNNGV. The junction had 10 bases not matched to a gene; V was cut back by 5 bases and J by 6 bases. The CDR3 nucleotides are TGTGCCAGCAGCCCCGCAGGACTAGCGGGAGTGCCCGAGCAGTACTTC. It yields the protein CASSPAGLAGVPEQYF.

The rearrangement uses TRBV5-6 and TRBJ2-3; TRBD2 aligns across 12 bases. Germline V gene sequence: CDR1 SGHDT, CDR2 YYEEEE. This CDR3 comprises 16 residues. After removal of 3 bases from V and 3 bases from J, the junction contained 5 bases not matched to a gene. CDR3: CASSSPSGRATDTQYF. CDR3 sequence (DNA): TGTGCCAGCAGCTCTCCTAGCGGGAGGGCAACAGATACGCAGTATTTT.

This chain uses TRBV6-6 with TRBJ2-5; 7 bases align to TRBD2. The CDR3 extends over 16 amino acids. The germline CDR1 and CDR2 sequences are MNHNY and SVGAGI (reference sequence). The trim removed 0 bases at V and 2 bases at J, leaving 6 bases unmatched. Here the CDR3 DNA reads TGTGCCAGCAGTTACTCGATGCGGGGGATTCAAGAGACCCAGTACTTC. It encodes CASSYSMRGIQETQYF.

This chain connects TRBV11-3 to TRBJ2-2; TRBD2 agrees at 10 bases. The CDR3 sequence is 16 residues long. J lost 2 bases, V lost 6 bases, and 6 bases had no gene match. In germline, CDR1 is SGHNT, CDR2 YENEEA. The CDR3 DNA sequence: TGTGCCAGCAGTTCAGGACTAGCGGTAAACACCGGGGAGCTGTTTTTT. Protein: CASSSGLAVNTGELFF.

This rearrangement joins TRBV10-2 to TRBJ2-1, with 15 positions matching TRBD2. V was clipped by 3 bases and J by 7 bases; unmatched bases: 7. CDR1 is WSHSY, CDR2 SAAADI, per germline. The CDR3 totals 17 residues. The CDR3 DNA follows: TGCGCCAGCAGTGAATTGGGACTAGCGGGGGGTTTAAATGAGCAGTTCTTC. This translates into CASSELGLAGGLNEQFF.

This clone was seen just once. The V call is TRBV9, the J call TRBJ2-7, with 11 bases lining up with TRBD2. This CDR3 region has 16 residues. Germline-derived CDR1 and CDR2 are SGDLS and YYNGEE. After removal of 0 bases from V and 3 bases from J, the junction contained 5 bases not matched to a gene. The DNA for the CDR3 is TGTGCCAGCAGCGTAGCCCCCACTAGCGGGAGCTACGAGCAGTACTTC. Its protein product is CASSVAPTSGSYEQYF. The full variable domain, completed using reference TRBV9 and TRBJ2-7, is DSGVTQTPKHLITATGQRVTLRCSPRSGDLSVYWYQQSLDQGLQFLIQYYNGEERAKGNILERFSAQQFPDLHSELNLSSLELGDSALYFCASSVAPTSGSYEQYFGPGTRLTVT.

The V and J genes are TRBV30 and TRBJ1-5; unclear D gene. Trimming removed 2 bases at V and 6 bases at J, with 11 bases between. The CDR3 is 13 amino acids. The germline CDR1 and CDR2 sequences are GTSNPN and SVGIG (reference sequence). CDR3 region: CAWSIGRAQPQHF. The CDR3 bases are TGTGCCTGGAGTATAGGGAGGGCTCAGCCCCAGCATTTT.

The chain uses TRBV2 and TRBJ2-7; the D is unclear. With 3 bases removed from V and 7 bases from J, the gap between germline ends came to 7 bases. The CDR3 consists of 11 residues. CDR1 is SNHLY, CDR2 FYNNEI, per germline. The CDR3 sequence: CASSDWGEQYF. The CDR3 nucleotides are TGTGCCAGCAGTGACTGGGGAGAGCAGTACTTC.

The chain combines TRBV6-5 with TRBJ2-7; the D is unclear. Deletions cut 11 bases from V and 0 bases from J, with 11 bases between. The CDR3 runs 12 residues. Germline V gives CDR1 MNHEY, CDR2 SVGAGI. CDR3 DNA: TGTGCCGGTTGCAGGCCCTCCTACGAGCAGTACTTC. Amino acid sequence: CAGCRPSYEQYF.

V usage is TRBV28 and J usage is TRBJ2-4; D tentatively reads TRBD1 or TRBD2 (6 bases each). Trimming took 5 bases from V and 5 from J, leaving 10 bases between them. CDR1 is MDHEN and CDR2 is SYDVKM in the germline V gene. The CDR3 runs 13 residues. CDR3: CASSTGAQNIQYF. For the CDR3, the DNA is TGTGCCAGCAGTACGGGGGCCCAAAACATTCAGTACTTC.

The V gene is TRBV18, the J gene TRBJ2-5; D may be TRBD1 (6 bases). The germline gives CDR1 KGHSH, CDR2 LQKENI. Trimming removed 3 bases at V and 5 bases at J, with 10 bases between. The CDR3 is 13 residues long. CDR3 sequence (DNA): TGTGCCAGCTCACCGTCGCAGGGGGAGACCCAGTACTTC. Protein sequence: CASSPSQGETQYF.

The V and J genes are TRBV28 and TRBJ1-3; no definite D call. Per the germline V gene, CDR1 is MDHEN and CDR2 is SYDVKM. Deletions cut 8 bases from V and 4 bases from J, with 9 bases between. This CDR3 is built from 12 residues. CDR3: CASAITGNTIYF. CDR3 nucleotides: TGTGCCAGCGCAATCACCGGAAACACCATATATTTT.

This clone was observed a few times. The chain carries TRBV19 and TRBJ2-7, with D hard to call. Germline loops: CDR1 LNHDA, CDR2 SQIVND (reference sequence). CDR3 size: 13 residues. Trimming removed 7 bases at V and 3 bases at J, with 13 bases between. In DNA form, the CDR3 reads TGTGCCAGTATGGGCAGTAACGACTACGAGCAGTACTTC. Translated, it gives CASMGSNDYEQYF.